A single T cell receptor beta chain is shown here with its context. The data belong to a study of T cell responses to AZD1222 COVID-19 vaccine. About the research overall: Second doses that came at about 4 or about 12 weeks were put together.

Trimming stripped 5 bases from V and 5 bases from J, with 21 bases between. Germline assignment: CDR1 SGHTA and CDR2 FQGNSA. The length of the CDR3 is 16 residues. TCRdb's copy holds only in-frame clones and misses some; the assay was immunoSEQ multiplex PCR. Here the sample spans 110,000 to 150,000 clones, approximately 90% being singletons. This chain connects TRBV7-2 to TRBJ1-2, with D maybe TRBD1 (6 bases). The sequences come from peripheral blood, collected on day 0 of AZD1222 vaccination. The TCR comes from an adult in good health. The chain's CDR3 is CASSPGVGGARYGYTF. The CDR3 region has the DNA TGTGCCAGCAGCCCAGGGGTGGGGGGCGCCAGGTATGGCTACACCTTC.